This T cell receptor beta chain was sequenced in a study of CD8 T cells in ankylosing spondylitis. The CDR3 has 12 amino acids. The germline CDR1 and CDR2 sequences are DFQATT and SNEGSKA (reference sequence). V was clipped by 1 base and J by 2 bases, with 5 bases between them. This clonotype was picked up a small number of times. Its antigen remains unidentified. The TCR beta libraries were generated through quantitative 5'-RACE incorporating molecular barcodes. One entry per CDR3 protein, called by TCRdb with MiXCR from the 5' RACE reads. This table holds hundreds of thousands of distinct CDR3 sequences, about a quarter found once. Overall study findings and caveats: Blood of patients with ankylosing spondylitis appeared to be characterized by a TCR beta motif of several highly homologous variants. In ankylosing spondylitis patients, matched synovial fluid reportedly showed significant enrichment of disease-linked clones.

The V gene is TRBV20-1, the J gene TRBJ2-5; D uncertain. Sequencing was done on a sample of blood, either unsorted or a sorted T cell fraction (not recorded which). This TCR was sampled from a male donor with ankylosing spondylitis or in good health (not recorded which). The CDR3 sequence: CSARGQQETQYF. The CDR3 DNA reads TGCAGTGCTAGAGGGCAGCAAGAGACCCAGTACTTC.